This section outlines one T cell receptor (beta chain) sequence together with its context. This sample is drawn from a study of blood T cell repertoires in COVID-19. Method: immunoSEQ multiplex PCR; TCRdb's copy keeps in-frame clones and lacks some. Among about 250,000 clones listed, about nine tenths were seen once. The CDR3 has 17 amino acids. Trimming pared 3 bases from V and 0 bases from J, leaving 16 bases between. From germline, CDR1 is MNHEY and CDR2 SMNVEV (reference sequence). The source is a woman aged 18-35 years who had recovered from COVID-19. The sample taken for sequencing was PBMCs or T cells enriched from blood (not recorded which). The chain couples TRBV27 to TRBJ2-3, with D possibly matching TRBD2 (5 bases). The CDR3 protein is CASSLPGSRPSTDTQYF. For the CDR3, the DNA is TGTGCCAGCAGTTTGCCGGGGTCCCGACCTAGCACAGATACGCAGTATTTT.